These 5 T cell receptor beta chains originate from one sample sequenced in a study of blood T cell repertoires in COVID-19. Only in-frame clones appear in the TCRdb table, and some are missing; sequencing was by immunoSEQ multiplex PCR. The data show 250,000 to 350,000 clones, about 92% seen once. The sample consisted of PBMCs or T cells enriched from blood (not recorded which). The receptors come from a man aged 60 to 69 who had recovered from COVID-19.

This chain links TRBV19 with TRBJ1-3; TRBD1 aligns across 8 bases. V lost 9 bases to trimming and J lost 0 bases; unmatched junction nucleotides: 4. This CDR3 spans 14 amino acids. Germline V CDR1 and CDR2: LNHDA, SQIVND (reference sequence). CDR3 in DNA: TGTGCCAGCCGAACAGGGGGCTCTGGAAACACCATATATTTT. It encodes CASRTGGSGNTIYF.

The V call is TRBV3-1 (or the pseudogene TRBV3-2), the J call TRBJ1-1; unclear D gene. The V end lost 5 bases, the J end lost 1 base, and 8 bases lay between the germline ends. The germline V gene has CDR1 LGHDT and CDR2 YNNKEL (reference sequence). The CDR3 runs to 13 residues. The CDR3 DNA reads TGTGCCAGCAGCACCGGGTCGAACACTGAAGCTTTCTTT. It codes for CASSTGSNTEAFF.

The genes are TRBV2 and TRBJ2-1; D is unresolved. Trimming stripped 4 bases from V and 5 bases from J, with 9 bases between. Germline-derived CDR1 and CDR2 are SNHLY and FYNNEI. This CDR3 has 13 residues. CDR3 in DNA: TGTGCCAGCAGTGTCTCTAGAAACAATGAGCAGTTCTTC. This codes for CASSVSRNNEQFF. Complete variable domain (other parts from reference TRBV2 and TRBJ2-1): EPEVTQTPSHQVTQMGQEVILRCVPISNHLYFYWYRQILGQKVEFLVSFYNNEISEKSEIFDDQFSVERPDGSNFTLKIRSTKLEDSAMYFCASSVSRNNEQFFGPGTRLTVL.

The chain recombines TRBV5-4 with TRBJ1-6, with 10 bases matching TRBD1. J was trimmed by 9 bases and V by 2 bases; bases with no gene match: 2. The CDR3 runs 14 residues. The germline gives CDR1 SGHNT, CDR2 YYREEE (reference sequence). CDR3 sequence: CASSFRTGGSPLHF. CDR3 DNA sequence: TGTGCCAGCAGCTTCCGGACAGGGGGTTCACCCCTCCACTTT.

This sequence joins TRBV4-2 and TRBJ2-5; TRBD2 is a possible D gene (5 bases). This CDR3 is 16 amino acids long. Germline CDR1 and CDR2: LGHNA and YNFKEQ. Between the trimmed V and J ends, which lost 4 bases and 6 bases, there was a span of 21 bases. CDR3 sequence: CASSRWGSEGVKTQYF. CDR3 nucleotide sequence: TGTGCCAGCAGCCGATGGGGTTCCGAGGGCGTGAAGACCCAGTACTTC.